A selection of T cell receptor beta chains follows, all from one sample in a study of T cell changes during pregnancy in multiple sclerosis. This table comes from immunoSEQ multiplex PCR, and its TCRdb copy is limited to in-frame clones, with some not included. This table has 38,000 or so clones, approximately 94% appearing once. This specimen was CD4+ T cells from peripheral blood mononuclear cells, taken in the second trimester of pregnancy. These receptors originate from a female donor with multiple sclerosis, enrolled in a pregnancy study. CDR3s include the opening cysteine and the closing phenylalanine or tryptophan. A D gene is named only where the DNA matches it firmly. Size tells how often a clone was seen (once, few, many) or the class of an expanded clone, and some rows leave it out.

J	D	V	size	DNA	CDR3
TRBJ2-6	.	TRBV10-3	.	TGTGCCATCAGTGAGTCGAGGAAATCAGGGGCCAACGTCCTGACTTTC	CAISESRKSGANVLTF
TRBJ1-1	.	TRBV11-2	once	TGTGCCAGCAGCTCTGGTGGGCGATCACCTTTCTTT	CASSSGGRSPFF
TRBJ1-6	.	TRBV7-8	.	TGTGCCAGCCGAGGTGCGGCCCATAATTCACCCCTCCACTTT	CASRGAAHNSPLHF
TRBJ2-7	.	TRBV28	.	TGTGCCAGCTCCGAGGGCCGCTCCTACGAGCAGTACTTC	CASSEGRSYEQYF
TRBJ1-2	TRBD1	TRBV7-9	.	TGTGCCACCGGGGGACAGGGGAACTATGGCTACACCTTC	CATGGQGNYGYTF
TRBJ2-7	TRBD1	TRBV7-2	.	TGTGCCAGCAGCTCCCGGACAGGGTCGTCCGAGCAGTACTTC	CASSSRTGSSEQYF
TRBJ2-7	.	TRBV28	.	TGTGCCAGCAGGTTACCCTCACACCTAGCGAACTCCTACGAGCAGTACTTC	CASRLPSHLANSYEQYF
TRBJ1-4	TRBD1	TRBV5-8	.	TGTGCCAGCACCCCGGCACAGGGGAGTCGAACTAATGAAAAACTGTTTTTT	CASTPAQGSRTNEKLFF
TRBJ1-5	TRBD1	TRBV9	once	TGTGCCAGCAGCCCTGGGGGGACAGATGATCAGCCCCAGCATTTT	CASSPGGTDDQPQHF
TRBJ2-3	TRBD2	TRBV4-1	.	TGCGCCAGCAGCCAAGGACTAGCGGGTGACACAGATACGCAGTATTTT	CASSQGLAGDTDTQYF
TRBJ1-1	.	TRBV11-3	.	TGTGCCAGCAGCCTAGGAGGACTTGAAGCTTTCTTT	CASSLGGLEAFF
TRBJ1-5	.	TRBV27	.	TGTGCCAGCAGTCCTACCCGAAATCAGCCCCAGCATTTT	CASSPTRNQPQHF
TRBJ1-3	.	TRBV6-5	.	TGTGCCAGCAGTTACTTGACAGGCGACTCTGGAAACACCATATATTTT	CASSYLTGDSGNTIYF
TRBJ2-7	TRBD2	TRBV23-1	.	TGCGCCAGCAGTCAATCGCCTAGCGGGGTGTACGAGCAGTACTTC	CASSQSPSGVYEQYF
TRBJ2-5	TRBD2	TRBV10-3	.	TGTGCCATCAGTGGGGCTAGCGGGGAGACCCAGTACTTC	CAISGASGETQYF
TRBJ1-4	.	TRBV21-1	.	TGTGCCAGCAGCAAAGGAAGTGATTCTCCGGGACAGGGAATTCAAACTAATGAAAAACTGTTTTTT	CASSKGSDSPGQGIQTNEKLFF
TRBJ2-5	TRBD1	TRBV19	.	TGTGCCAGTAGTACGACAGGGGGCGGAGAGACCCAGTACTTC	CASSTTGGGETQYF
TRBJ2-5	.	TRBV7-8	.	TGTGCCAGCAGCCTCGCTGGGAGGGGGCAAGAGACCCAGTACTTC	CASSLAGRGQETQYF
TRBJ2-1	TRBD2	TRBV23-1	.	TGCGCCAGCAGTCCCCCAAGGAGGTCGGGGGGGCTAAGCTCCTACAATGAGCAGTTCTTC	CASSPPRRSGGLSSYNEQFF
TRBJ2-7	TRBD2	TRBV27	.	TGTGCCAGCAGGCAACCCGGGGGGGGATCTACCTACGAGCAGTACTTC	CASRQPGGGSTYEQYF
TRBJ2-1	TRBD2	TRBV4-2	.	TGTGCCAGCAGCCAAATGGCGGGGGGGGCCTACAATGAGCAGTTCTTC	CASSQMAGGAYNEQFF
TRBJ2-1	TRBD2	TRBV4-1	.	TGCGCCAGCAGCTTCTGGACTAGCGGGAAAGGGGGGAATGAGCAGTTCTTC	CASSFWTSGKGGNEQFF
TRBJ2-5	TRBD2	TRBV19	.	TGTGCCAGTAGCTCAACCGGGACTAGCGGGGAAGAGTACTTC	CASSSTGTSGEEYF
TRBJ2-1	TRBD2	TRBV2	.	TGTGCCAGCAAGCGGGAGTATGGGCCCACCAATGAGCAGTTCTTC	CASKREYGPTNEQFF
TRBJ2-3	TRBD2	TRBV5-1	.	TGCGCCGGAAGGGCTAGCGGGACAGATACGCAGTATTTT	CAGRASGTDTQYF
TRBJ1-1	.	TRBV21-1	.	TGTGCCAGCCTTCTAGGTCGGCGGAACACTGAAGCTTTCTTT	CASLLGRRNTEAFF
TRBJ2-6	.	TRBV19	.	TGTGCCAGTAGTAGGCTCCTGACTGGCTCTGGGGCCAACGTCCTGACTTTC	CASSRLLTGSGANVLTF
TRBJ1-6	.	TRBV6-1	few	TGTGCCAGCAGCCTTAGGGGTTCACCCCTCCACTTT	CASSLRGSPLHF
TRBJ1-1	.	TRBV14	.	TGTGCCAGCAGCCACCGACTGAGGCCGAACACTGAAGCTTTCTTT	CASSHRLRPNTEAFF
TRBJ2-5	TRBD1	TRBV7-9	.	TGTGCCAGCAGCCCCGACAGGGCTGGAGGGACCCAGTACTTC	CASSPDRAGGTQYF
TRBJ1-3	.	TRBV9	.	TGTGCCAGCAGCGTAGATCCCAGTAACTCTGGAAACACCATATATTTT	CASSVDPSNSGNTIYF
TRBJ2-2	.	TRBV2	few	TGTGCCAGCGACTTACTGAACACCGGGGAGCTGTTTTTT	CASDLLNTGELFF
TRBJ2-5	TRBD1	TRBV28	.	TGTGCCAGCAGTTTAGGGACAGGGGGCGTGGAGACCCAGTACTTC	CASSLGTGGVETQYF
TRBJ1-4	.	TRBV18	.	TGTGCCAGCTCGCCCTCCTTGGGGGGGAGGAATGAAAAACTGTTTTTT	CASSPSLGGRNEKLFF
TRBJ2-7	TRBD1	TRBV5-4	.	TGTGCCAGCAGCATGGGACAGGGTATCTTAGATTACGAGCAGTACTTC	CASSMGQGILDYEQYF
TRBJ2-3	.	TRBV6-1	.	TGTGCCAGCAGTGTCATGGTGACAGGCACAGATACGCAGTATTTT	CASSVMVTGTDTQYF
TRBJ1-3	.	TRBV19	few	TGTGCCAGTAGTATAGCAGACTCTGGAAACACCATATATTTT	CASSIADSGNTIYF
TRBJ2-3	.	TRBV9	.	TGTGCCAGCAGCGTCCTAGGGGGGGCAGATACGCAGTATTTT	CASSVLGGADTQYF
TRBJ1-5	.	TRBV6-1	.	TGTGCCAGCAGTGAAGGGCAAGGACAGCGGATTCGCAATCAGCCCCAGCATTTT	CASSEGQGQRIRNQPQHF
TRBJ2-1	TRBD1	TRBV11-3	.	TGTGCCAGCAGCCCAGGGACAGATGAGCAGTTCTTC	CASSPGTDEQFF
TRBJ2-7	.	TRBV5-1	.	TGCGCCAGCAGCTGGGTGGGGGGGCTAAGCTCCTACGAGCAGTACTTC	CASSWVGGLSSYEQYF
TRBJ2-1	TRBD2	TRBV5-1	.	TGCGCCAGCAGGCTCGGACTAGTAGTCAATGAGCAGTTCTTC	CASRLGLVVNEQFF
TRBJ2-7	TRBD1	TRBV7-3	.	TGTGCCAGCAGCCTACAACCGGGACAGGGGTCCGAGCAGTACTTC	CASSLQPGQGSEQYF
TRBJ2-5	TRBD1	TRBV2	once	TGTGCCAGCAGGACGTCGGGACAGCACCAAGAGACCCAGTACTTC	CASRTSGQHQETQYF
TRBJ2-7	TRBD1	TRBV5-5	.	TGTGCCAGCAGCTGGGGACAGTTCGCCGGTGTTGAGTACTTC	CASSWGQFAGVEYF
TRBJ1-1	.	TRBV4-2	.	TGTGCCAGCAGCCAAGGAGTACAGGGCCAGAACACTGAAGCTTTCTTT	CASSQGVQGQNTEAFF
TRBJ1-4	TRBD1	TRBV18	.	TGTGCCAGCTCACGGGACAGTAATGAAAAACTGTTTTTT	CASSRDSNEKLFF
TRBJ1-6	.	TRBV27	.	TGTGCCAGCAGTTTTAGCGCCTATAATTCACCCCTCCACTTT	CASSFSAYNSPLHF
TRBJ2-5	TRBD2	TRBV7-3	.	TGTGCCAGCAGCTTAACCGGGACTAGAGGAGAGACCCAGTACTTC	CASSLTGTRGETQYF
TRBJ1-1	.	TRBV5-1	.	TGCGCCAGCAGCTTGGCGGGGGAGGTCAGGGCCACTGAAGCTTTCTTT	CASSLAGEVRATEAFF
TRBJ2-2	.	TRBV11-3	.	TGTGCCAGCAGCTCCAGTTACACCGGGGAGCTGTTTTTT	CASSSSYTGELFF
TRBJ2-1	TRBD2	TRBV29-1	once	TGCAGCGGCGGGGGGGACTACAATGAGCAGTTCTTC	CSGGGDYNEQFF
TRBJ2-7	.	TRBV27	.	TGTGCCAGCAGGCCGGGACTCCCCTACGAGCAGTACTTC	CASRPGLPYEQYF